The next 20 T cell receptor beta chains were all read from a single sample in a study of control samples from healthy donors and cancer patients. Using immunoSEQ multiplex PCR, the repertoire was profiled, and TCRdb retains in-frame clones only, with some absent. Counted here are about 180,000 clones, nearly 90% occurring once; the ten biggest clones make up 1.4%. The sequenced material came from blood. Source of these receptors: a woman aged 50 to 65 in good health.

The CDR3 spells CASSYFGEDSGNTIYF. The CDR3 DNA reads TGTGCCAGCAGTTACTTCGGGGAAGACTCTGGAAACACCATATATTTT. The chain is built from TRBV6-5 and TRBJ1-3; D is unclear. The CDR3 runs to 16 residues. CDR1 is MNHEY, CDR2 SVGAGI, per germline. Trimming pared 1 base from V and 0 bases from J, leaving 10 bases between.

V is TRBV25-1 and J is TRBJ1-6; the D gene is possibly TRBD1 (5 bases). CDR1 and CDR2 (germline): MGHDK, SYGVNS. The V end was cut by 5 bases, the J end by 8 bases, with 16 bases between. The CDR3 is 15 amino acids. The CDR3 here is CASSPSWRGDSPLHF. DNA for the CDR3: TGTGCCAGCAGTCCATCCTGGAGGGGTGATTCACCCCTCCACTTT. The full variable domain, its missing parts supplied by reference TRBV25-1 and TRBJ1-6, is EADIYQTPRYLVIGTGKKITLECSQTMGHDKMYWYQQDPGMELHLIHYSYGVNSTEKGDLSSESTVSRIRTEHFPLTLESARPSHTSQYLCASSPSWRGDSPLHFGNGTRLTVT.

Worth noting for this clone: A much more abundant neighbour one base away suggests this may be a read error. V gene TRBV2 combines with J gene TRBJ2-5; unclear D gene. Germline CDR1 and CDR2: SNHLY and FYNNEI. The CDR3 is made up of 11 amino acids. Trimming cost V 4 bases and J 2 bases, with 2 bases left between them. This CDR3 is CASSVQETQYF. CDR3 bases: TGTGCCAGCAGTGTACAAGAGACCCAGTACTTC.

V and J are TRBV3-1 (or the pseudogene TRBV3-2) and TRBJ2-6; the D is unclear. V was cut by 0 bases and J by 0 bases, with 3 bases left in between. The CDR3 sequence is 15 residues long. CDR1 is LGHDT, CDR2 YNNKEL, per germline (reference sequence). The CDR3 region is CASSQDFSGANVLTF. CDR3 coding DNA: TGTGCCAGCAGCCAAGACTTCTCTGGGGCCAACGTCCTGACTTTC.

CDR3: CASSQGGEQFF. In nucleotides, the CDR3 is TGTGCCAGCAGTCAGGGAGGCGAGCAGTTCTTC. The chain employs TRBV6-2 or TRBV6-3 and TRBJ2-1, with D possibly TRBD2 on 6 matching bases. Per the germline V gene, CDR1 is MNHEY and CDR2 is SVGEGT. V lost 5 bases, J lost 10 bases, and 9 bases lay in between. This CDR3 is 11 amino acids long.

The CDR3 spells CASSGRPGHVSSGANVLTF. CDR3 sequence (DNA): TGTGCCAGCAGCGGGCGACCGGGACACGTTTCATCTGGGGCCAACGTCCTGACTTTC. The genes are TRBV5-6 and TRBJ2-6, with D possibly matching TRBD1 (6 bases). Germline V gives CDR1 SGHDT, CDR2 YYEEEE. The CDR3 has 19 residues. Trimming took 4 bases from V and 1 from J, leaving 21 bases between them.

The V and J genes are TRBV3-1 (or the pseudogene TRBV3-2) and TRBJ2-7, with D possibly called TRBD1 or TRBD2 (6 bases each). Deletions cut 4 bases from V and 6 bases from J, with 16 bases between. From germline, CDR1 is LGHDT and CDR2 YNNKEL (reference sequence). The CDR3 covers 14 residues. The CDR3 loop reads CASSPGSRGGEQYF. The CDR3 bases are TGTGCCAGCAGCCCGGGGAGCAGGGGAGGCGAGCAGTACTTC.

The genes are TRBV27 and TRBJ1-1; D gene uncertain. Trimming removed 7 bases from V and 1 base from J, with 13 bases in between. CDR3 length: 14 amino acids. Germline V lookup: CDR1 MNHEY, CDR2 SMNVEV (reference sequence). CDR3: CASTPKPGNTEAFF. In DNA, the CDR3 is TGTGCCAGCACCCCAAAACCCGGGAACACTGAAGCTTTCTTT.

Notes on this clone: Compared with germline, one end of the junction differs, possibly owing to a read error. The rearrangement links TRBV28 to TRBJ2-7; 8 positions agree with TRBD2. Germline CDR1 and CDR2: MDHEN and SYDVKM. The CDR3 consists of 13 residues. The CDR3 protein is CASSSGSGGSLDF. The CDR3 coding sequence is TGTGCCAGCAGTTCAGGCAGCGGGGGCTCCCTCGACTTC. Full variable domain (outside the CDR3, taken from reference TRBV28 and TRBJ2-7): DVKVTQSSRYLVKRTGEKVFLECVQDMDHENMFWYRQDPGLGLRLIYFSYDVKMKEKGDIPEGYSVSREKKERFSLILESASTNQTSMYLCASSSGSGGSLDFGPGTRLTVT.

V is TRBV24-1 and J is TRBJ2-1; 9 bases fit TRBD1. CDR1 and CDR2 from the germline V gene are KGHDR and SFDVKD. J was trimmed by 8 bases and V by 2 bases; bases with no gene match: 6. The CDR3 extends over 15 amino acids. The DNA for the CDR3 is TGTGCCACCAGTGATTCGGGACAGGGCACCTATGAGCAGTTCTTC. Its translation is CATSDSGQGTYEQFF.

This sequence joins TRBV6-6 and TRBJ1-2; no reliable D call. From germline, CDR1 is MNHNY and CDR2 SVGAGI (reference sequence). This CDR3 is built from 12 residues. V was shortened by 5 bases and J by 8 bases, with 12 bases between the two germline ends. The CDR3 loop reads CASSKALEGYTF. CDR3 nucleotide sequence: TGTGCCAGCAGTAAGGCTTTGGAGGGCTACACCTTC.

CDR3 residues: CASPDTSQPQHF. The CDR3 DNA reads TGTGCCAGCCCGGACACAAGCCAGCCCCAGCATTTT. This sequence joins TRBV6-5 and TRBJ1-5; a weak D match, TRBD1 (5 bases). CDR1 is MNHEY, CDR2 SVGAGI, per germline. V lost 8 bases, J lost 7 bases, and 12 bases lay in between. This CDR3 is 12 amino acids long.

The rearrangement joins TRBV4-1 to TRBJ1-5, with 10 bases aligning to TRBD1. From germline, CDR1 is MGHRA and CDR2 YSYEKL. This CDR3 is built from 16 residues. The V segment lost 0 bases and the J segment 6 bases; nucleotides outside the gene matches: 5. The CDR3 is CASSQEWDRGLQPQHF. CDR3 nucleotides: TGCGCCAGCAGCCAAGAATGGGACAGGGGCCTTCAGCCCCAGCATTTT.

The chain couples TRBV28 to TRBJ1-5, with a weak D call TRBD1 (5 bases). The CDR3 extends over 14 amino acids. Germline V CDR1 and CDR2: MDHEN, SYDVKM. With 8 bases removed from V and 7 bases from J, the gap between germline ends came to 18 bases. CDR3 in DNA: TGTGCCAGCTACAGGACGGGATCGGGCCAGCCCCAGCATTTT. Amino acids: CASYRTGSGQPQHF.

This clone was seen only once. The J gene is TRBJ1-5, the V gene TRBV6-5; TRBD1 is a possible D gene (6 bases). This CDR3 region has 14 residues. V lost 5 bases and J 6 bases, leaving 14 bases between the germline ends. The germline V gene encodes CDR1 MNHEY and CDR2 SVGAGI. In nucleotides, the CDR3 is TGTGCCAGCAGTCCCCCAGGGGCTAGTCAGCCCCAGCATTTT. Translation gives CASSPPGASQPQHF.

This clone has a handful of counts. This chain joins TRBV11-2 and TRBJ2-1; D ambiguous. The V end lost 5 bases, the J end lost 6 bases, and 11 bases lay between the germline ends. CDR3 length: 13 amino acids. Germline V CDR1 and CDR2: SGHAT, FQNNGV. DNA of the CDR3: TGTGCCAGCAGCACCTCCGCTAGCAATGAGCAGTTCTTC. It codes for CASSTSASNEQFF. The complete variable domain, with remaining parts taken from reference TRBV11-2 and TRBJ2-1, reads EAGVAQSPRYKIIEKRQSVAFWCNPISGHATLYWYQQILGQGPKLLIQFQNNGVVDDSQLPKDRFSAERLKGVDSTLKIQPAKLEDSAVYLCASSTSASNEQFFGPGTRLTVL.

The V gene is TRBV5-1, the J gene TRBJ1-2; 7 nucleotides match TRBD1. V dropped 5 bases and J dropped 2; count of bases not matched to a gene: 3. From germline, CDR1 is SGHRS and CDR2 YFSETQ. There are 13 residues in the CDR3. As DNA, the CDR3 is TGCGCCAGCAGATCGGGACAGAACTATGGCTACACCTTC. This codes for CASRSGQNYGYTF.

With regard to this clone: Other DNA sequences within the sample encode an identical CDR3. The chain is built from TRBV20-1 and TRBJ1-2; a possible D gene is TRBD1 (5 bases). Deletions cut 3 bases from V and 4 bases from J, with 6 bases between. The CDR3 totals 11 residues. CDR1 is DFQATT and CDR2 is SNEGSKA in the germline V gene (reference sequence). CDR3 in amino acids: CSARGGYGYTF. The CDR3 DNA reads TGCAGTGCTAGGGGGGGCTATGGCTACACCTTC.

This chain uses TRBV19 with TRBJ1-6; D might be TRBD1 (5 bases). The CDR3 loop spans 15 amino acids. Per the germline V gene, CDR1 is LNHDA and CDR2 is SQIVND (reference sequence). V dropped 5 bases and J dropped 9 bases, with 17 bases sitting between them. The CDR3 reads CASSPQPLTGSPLHF. CDR3 in DNA: TGTGCCAGTAGTCCCCAACCTCTAACAGGTTCACCCCTCCACTTT.

This clone appeared a single time. This chain joins TRBV7-2 and TRBJ2-3; D not certain. The CDR3 spans 12 residues. Germline CDR1 reads SGHTA; CDR2 reads FQGNSA. Trimming pared 5 bases from V and 5 bases from J, leaving 8 bases between. Here the CDR3 DNA reads TGTGCCAGCAGCAACGAGATAGATACGCAGTATTTT. It specifies CASSNEIDTQYF.